The 24 T cell receptor beta chains listed next were all sequenced from one sample in a study of blood T cell repertoires in COVID-19. Here immunoSEQ multiplex PCR was the method, and the copy in TCRdb shows in-frame clones only, minus some. The sample holds over 200,000 clones, 88% seen once. Sequencing was carried out using peripheral blood. Source of these receptors: a woman aged 60-75 years with acute or convalescent COVID-19.

The chain carries TRBV4-3 and TRBJ2-1; tentative D call: TRBD2 (5 bases). Germline CDR1 reads LGHNA; CDR2 reads YSLEER. This CDR3 has 15 amino acids. The V end lost 0 bases, the J end lost 5 bases, and 11 bases lay between the germline ends. The CDR3 is CASSQDPAANNEQFF. The CDR3 DNA is TGCGCCAGCAGCCAAGACCCAGCGGCAAACAATGAGCAGTTCTTC.

On this clone itself: One end of the junction fails to match germline, which may point to a read error. The rearrangement uses TRBV6-1 and TRBJ2-1; no clear D gene. Per the germline V gene, CDR1 is MNHNS and CDR2 is SASEGT. The CDR3 runs 13 residues. The CDR3 protein is CASREGFGNEQFF. For the CDR3, the DNA is TGTGCCAGCAGGGAAGGGTTCGGGAATGAGCAGTTCTTC.

This sequence joins TRBV27 and TRBJ2-4, with 7 bases aligning to TRBD2. The CDR3 is made up of 18 amino acids. Trimming took 5 bases from V and 0 from J; bases not matched to a gene: 13. Per the germline V gene, CDR1 is MNHEY and CDR2 is SMNVEV (reference sequence). CDR3 nucleotides: TGTGCCAGCAGTCGCGGGAGAGGGGCAGGTCAAGCCAAAAACATTCAGTACTTC. This gives the protein CASSRGRGAGQAKNIQYF.

This clone showed up just a few times. The rearrangement uses TRBV27 and TRBJ2-6; no definite D call. V was shortened by 0 bases and J by 1 base, with 10 bases between the two germline ends. In germline, CDR1 is MNHEY, CDR2 SMNVEV (reference sequence). The CDR3 is made up of 17 amino acids. The chain's CDR3 is CASSLSTVLSGANVLTF. Written as DNA, the CDR3 is TGTGCCAGCAGTTTATCCACAGTGTTGTCTGGGGCCAACGTCCTGACTTTC.

The chain employs TRBV10-3 and TRBJ1-5; 9 bases align to TRBD1. The trim removed 6 bases at V and 9 bases at J, leaving 12 bases unmatched. Germline lookup yields CDR1 ENHRY and CDR2 SYGVKD. This CDR3 is built from 15 residues. CDR3 bases: TGTGCCATCAGAGAGGGACAGGGAGAAAGTGTGCCCCAGCATTTT. Translation: CAIREGQGESVPQHF.

The V call is TRBV28, the J call TRBJ1-5; 7 positions match TRBD1. V shed 3 bases and J 2 bases; nucleotides not matched to a gene: 4. The CDR3 runs 15 residues. Per the germline V gene, CDR1 is MDHEN and CDR2 is SYDVKM. CDR3 amino acids: CASSFPGGGNQPQHF. CDR3 in DNA: TGTGCCAGCAGTTTCCCAGGGGGTGGCAATCAGCCCCAGCATTTT.

The table lists this clone with a count of one. The rearrangement links TRBV3-1 (or the pseudogene TRBV3-2) to TRBJ2-1, with D uncertain. The germline V gene has CDR1 LGHDT and CDR2 YNNKEL (reference sequence). V lost 1 base and J lost 7, with 5 bases in between. This CDR3 region has 12 residues. CDR3 DNA sequence: TGTGCCAGCAGCCAAGTCATGAATGAGCAGTTCTTC. Translated, it gives CASSQVMNEQFF.

V and J are TRBV27 and TRBJ2-7; no firm D call. This CDR3 region has 14 residues. V dropped 6 bases and J dropped 3 bases, with 15 bases sitting between them. CDR1 and CDR2 (germline): MNHEY, SMNVEV (reference sequence). The CDR3 reads CASSPFISGYEQYF. As DNA, the CDR3 is TGTGCCAGCAGCCCCTTTATCTCGGGCTACGAGCAGTACTTC.

The rearrangement links TRBV5-6 to TRBJ2-1; weak D call: TRBD1 (5 bases). Trimming took off 2 bases at V and 1 base at J, with 13 bases between the two ends. The CDR3 is made up of 16 amino acids. Germline CDR1 and CDR2: SGHDT and YYEEEE. CDR3 sequence: CASSLVSQGSYNEQFF. CDR3 DNA sequence: TGTGCCAGCAGCTTAGTCTCCCAGGGTTCCTACAATGAGCAGTTCTTC.

The J gene is TRBJ2-1, the V gene TRBV6-1, with 8 bases lining up with TRBD2. The CDR3 sequence is 14 residues long. Germline CDR1 reads MNHNS; CDR2 reads SASEGT. Trimming removed 2 bases from V and 5 bases from J; junction bases left unmatched: 2. CDR3 amino acids: CASSEPGRDNEQFF. The CDR3 region has the DNA TGTGCCAGCAGTGAACCCGGGAGGGACAATGAGCAGTTCTTC.

The V call is TRBV19, the J call TRBJ2-7; TRBD2 matches 13 bases. Germline assignment: CDR1 LNHDA and CDR2 SQIVND (reference sequence). The CDR3 is 15 residues long. With V trimmed by 5 bases and J by 0 bases, 1 base remained unmatched. For the CDR3, the DNA is TGTGCCAGTAGTCGACTAGCGGGGGGCTCCTACGAGCAGTACTTC. Amino acids: CASSRLAGGSYEQYF. The variable domain in full, completed from reference TRBV19 and TRBJ2-7, reads DGGITQSPKYLFRKEGQNVTLSCEQNLNHDAMYWYRQDPGQGLRLIYYSQIVNDFQKGDIAEGYSVSREKKESFPLTVTSAQKNPTAFYLCASSRLAGGSYEQYFGPGTRLTVT.

The chain recombines TRBV30 with TRBJ1-4, with 9 positions matching TRBD1. CDR3 size: 14 residues. The trim removed 3 bases at V and 5 bases at J, leaving 4 bases unmatched. Looked up from germline, CDR1 is GTSNPN and CDR2 is SVGIG (reference sequence). CDR3 bases: TGTGCCTGGAGCCCGGGACAGGGCAATGAAAAACTGTTTTTT. Translating gives CAWSPGQGNEKLFF.

The chain links TRBV10-1 to TRBJ2-3; a weak D match, TRBD2 (5 bases). The V end lost 5 bases, the J end lost 0 bases, and 9 bases lay between the germline ends. The CDR3 covers 14 residues. Per germline, CDR1 WNHNN and CDR2 SYGVQD (reference sequence). CDR3 loop: CASSNGESTDTQYF. The CDR3 bases are TGCGCCAGCAGTAATGGGGAGAGCACAGATACGCAGTATTTT.

This chain uses TRBV2 with TRBJ1-6, with D maybe TRBD1 (5 bases). V lost 5 bases and J 6 bases, leaving 11 bases between the germline ends. Germline loops: CDR1 SNHLY, CDR2 FYNNEI. The CDR3 spans 14 residues. The CDR3 DNA reads as TGTGCCAGCAGTAACTCAGGGTTTAATTCACCCCTCCACTTT. Translating it yields CASSNSGFNSPLHF.

V usage is TRBV5-1 and J usage is TRBJ2-1; 7 bases map to TRBD1. This CDR3 comprises 20 residues. Trimming took 4 bases from V and 0 from J; bases not matched to a gene: 19. Germline V gives CDR1 SGHRS, CDR2 YFSETQ. In DNA, the CDR3 is TGCGCCAGCAGCACAGGGACAGCAAATAGTCGAGTCATCTCCTACAATGAGCAGTTCTTC. Protein sequence: CASSTGTANSRVISYNEQFF. Supplemented by reference TRBV5-1 and TRBJ2-1, the full variable domain reads KAGVTQTPRYLIKTRGQQVTLSCSPISGHRSVSWYQQTPGQGLQFLFEYFSETQRNKGNFPGRFSGRQFSNSRSEMNVSTLELGDSALYLCASSTGTANSRVISYNEQFFGPGTRLTVL.

This clone was recorded a few times. V and J are TRBV30 and TRBJ1-5, with TRBD1 identical over 12 bases. V shed 3 bases and J 6 bases; nucleotides not matched to a gene: 3. The CDR3 loop spans 14 amino acids. CDR1 and CDR2 (germline): GTSNPN, SVGIG (reference sequence). As DNA, the CDR3 is TGTGCCTGGAGCGGGACAGGGGGCGGTCAGCCCCAGCATTTT. Residues: CAWSGTGGGQPQHF.

The chain links TRBV28 to TRBJ1-4, with D tentatively TRBD1 (5 bases). CDR1 is MDHEN, CDR2 SYDVKM, per germline. V was shortened by 3 bases and J by 11 bases, with 16 bases between the two germline ends. The CDR3 consists of 14 residues. Written as DNA, the CDR3 is TGTGCCAGCAGTTTTAGGGGTCCTCCTCGGAAACTGTTTTTT. Its translation is CASSFRGPPRKLFF.

V is TRBV5-1 and J is TRBJ2-7; 10 bases line up with TRBD1. Germline lookup yields CDR1 SGHRS and CDR2 YFSETQ. V trimming: 4 bases; J trimming: 4 bases; junction bases outside the gene matches: 5. The CDR3 runs 14 residues. CDR3 protein: CASSEPGQGYEQYF. DNA for the CDR3: TGCGCCAGCAGCGAACCGGGACAGGGGTACGAGCAGTACTTC.

This clone was seen only once. V and J are TRBV6-8 and TRBJ2-5; the D gene is possibly TRBD2 (6 bases). The CDR3 loop spans 16 amino acids. Germline CDR1 reads MNHGY; CDR2 reads SAAAGT. V was trimmed by 2 bases and J by 7 bases, leaving 20 bases between them. The DNA for the CDR3 is TGTGCCAGCAGTTACCCGATTGGAGCGGGTGGGGGGACCCAGTACTTC. Its protein product is CASSYPIGAGGGTQYF.

The chain is built from TRBV11-3 and TRBJ2-2, with D perhaps matching TRBD1 (6 bases). The CDR3 spans 15 residues. The germline V and J ends were trimmed by 3 bases and 5 bases, with 13 bases remaining between them. Looked up from germline, CDR1 is SGHNT and CDR2 is YENEEA. This chain's CDR3 is CASSFDRRGTGELFF. CDR3 bases: TGTGCCAGCAGCTTTGACAGGCGAGGGACCGGGGAGCTGTTTTTT.

V is TRBV30 and J is TRBJ1-6, with D hard to call. V was clipped by 4 bases and J by 8 bases, with 12 bases between them. CDR1 is GTSNPN, CDR2 SVGIG, per germline (reference sequence). The CDR3 is made up of 13 amino acids. CDR3 DNA: TGTGCCTGGACCGGGCGGGAGGATTCACCCCTCCACTTT. Amino acids: CAWTGREDSPLHF.

V gene TRBV9 combines with J gene TRBJ2-5; tentative D call: TRBD2 (5 bases). With 4 bases removed from V and 2 bases from J, the gap between germline ends came to 18 bases. The CDR3 loop spans 16 amino acids. The germline gives CDR1 SGDLS, CDR2 YYNGEE. The CDR3 here is CASSNNGLATQETQYF. CDR3 sequence (DNA): TGTGCCAGCAGCAATAACGGGTTAGCGACTCAAGAGACCCAGTACTTC.

The V call is TRBV6-5, the J call TRBJ1-2; D is uncertain. Germline CDR1 MNHEY, CDR2 SVGAGI. The CDR3 totals 14 residues. V gave up 4 bases and J gave up 0 bases, with 9 bases separating them. DNA of the CDR3: TGTGCCAGCAGTTCCACCGGGACTAACTATGGCTACACCTTC. It translates to CASSSTGTNYGYTF.

V is TRBV18 and J is TRBJ1-3; D is undetermined. Germline V gene lookup returns CDR1 KGHSH and CDR2 LQKENI. This CDR3 is 15 amino acids long. V was pared by 2 bases and J by 3 bases, with 11 bases between. The CDR3 protein is CASSPYYPSGNTIYF. As DNA, the CDR3 is TGTGCCAGCTCACCATACTATCCCAGTGGAAACACCATATATTTT.